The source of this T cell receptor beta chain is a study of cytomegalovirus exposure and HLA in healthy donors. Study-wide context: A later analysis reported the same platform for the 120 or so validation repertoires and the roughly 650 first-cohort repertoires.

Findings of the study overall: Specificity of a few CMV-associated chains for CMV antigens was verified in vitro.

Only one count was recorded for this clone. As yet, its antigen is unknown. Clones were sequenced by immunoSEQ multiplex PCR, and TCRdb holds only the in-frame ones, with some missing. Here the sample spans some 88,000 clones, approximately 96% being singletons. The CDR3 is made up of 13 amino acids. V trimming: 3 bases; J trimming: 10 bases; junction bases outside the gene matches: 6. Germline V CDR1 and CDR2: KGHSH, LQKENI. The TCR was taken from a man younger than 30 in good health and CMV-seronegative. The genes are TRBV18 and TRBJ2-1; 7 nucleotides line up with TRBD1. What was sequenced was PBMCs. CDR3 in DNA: TGTGCCAGCTCACCGACAGGGAACCAGGAGCAGTTCTTC. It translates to CASSPTGNQEQFF.